This TCR beta chain was sequenced in a study of T cell clonotyping in hematopoietic cell transplantation. Measured with immunoSEQ multiplex PCR; TCRdb has only the in-frame clones, and not every one. The table records thousands of clones, about 26% of them present only once. The sequence was collected from a male patient in his thirties or forties who had an allogeneic stem cell transplant from an unrelated donor, so the T cells may come from the graft donor. Some clones in this sample may be carry-over from other donors' samples. Source: peripheral blood mononuclear cells, taken 180 days after allogeneic stem cell transplant.

The CDR3 DNA reads as TGTGCCTGGAGTTGGGGGGCACATGAGCAGTTCTTC. It specifies CAWSWGAHEQFF. The rearrangement uses TRBV30 and TRBJ2-1; D is tentatively TRBD1 or TRBD2 (6 bases each). Trimming took off 2 bases at V and 8 bases at J, with 10 bases between the two ends. Per germline, CDR1 GTSNPN and CDR2 SVGIG (reference sequence). This CDR3 comprises 12 residues.